The sample holds a few counts of the clone carrying this TCR beta chain. Its antigen is unidentified. This specimen belongs to a study of blood T cells in healthy people across ages. Study outcomes and limitations: TCR beta diversity per million T cells fell roughly linearly with age. From one million sequenced T cells, diversity estimates were lower bounds.

A second PCR of about 6 to 12 cycles used a sample-barcoded 5' primer and a J-beta primer mix. TCRdb called the 5' RACE reads again in MiXCR, with one record for every CDR3 protein. Here the sample spans more than 1,400,000 distinct CDR3 sequences, around two fifths being singletons. Material for sequencing was blood. This sequence originates from a woman aged 18-30 years in good health.

CDR3 sequence: CASSVGGAGNEQFF. The CDR3 bases are TGTGCCAGCAGCGTGGGAGGGGCCGGCAATGAGCAGTTCTTC. The V gene is TRBV9, the J gene TRBJ2-1; TRBD2 agrees at 7 bases. The junction had 5 bases not matched to a gene; V was cut back by 2 bases and J by 6 bases. Germline CDR1 and CDR2: SGDLS and YYNGEE. This CDR3 contains 14 residues.